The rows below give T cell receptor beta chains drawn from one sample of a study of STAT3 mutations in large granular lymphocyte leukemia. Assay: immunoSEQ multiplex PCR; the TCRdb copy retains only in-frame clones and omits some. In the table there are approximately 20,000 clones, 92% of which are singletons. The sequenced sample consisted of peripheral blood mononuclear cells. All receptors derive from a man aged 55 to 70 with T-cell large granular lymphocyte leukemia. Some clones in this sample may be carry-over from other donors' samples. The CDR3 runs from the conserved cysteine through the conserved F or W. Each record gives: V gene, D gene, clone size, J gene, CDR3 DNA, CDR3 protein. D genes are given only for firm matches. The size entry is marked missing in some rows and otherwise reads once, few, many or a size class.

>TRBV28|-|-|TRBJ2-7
TGTGCCAGCCGGGGGCTTGTGGGGATTGTCCACGAGCAGTACTTC
CASRGLVGIVHEQYF
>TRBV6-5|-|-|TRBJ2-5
TGTGCCAGCAGACCCGGGACGGAGGTTAGGGAGACCCAGTACTTC
CASRPGTEVRETQYF
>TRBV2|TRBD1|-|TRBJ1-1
TGTGCCACGAACCGGGACAGATTGCTCACTGAAGCTTTCTTT
CATNRDRLLTEAFF
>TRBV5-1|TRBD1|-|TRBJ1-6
TGCGCCAGCAGCCCGACTTCAGGGGGAGGTTCACCCCTCCACTTT
CASSPTSGGGSPLHF
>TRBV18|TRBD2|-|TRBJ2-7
TGTGCCAGCTCGCGGACTAGCGGGGATTCCTACGAGCAGTACTTC
CASSRTSGDSYEQYF
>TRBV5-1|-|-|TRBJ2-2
TGCGCCAGCAGCCCCGGGCGGGGTCAGACCGGGGAGCTGTTTTTT
CASSPGRGQTGELFF
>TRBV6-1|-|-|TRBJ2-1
TGTGCCAGTCAGGTGATATCCTACAATGAGCAGTTCTTC
CASQVISYNEQFF
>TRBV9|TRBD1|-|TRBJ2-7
TGTGCCAGCAGCGTAGGGGACAGGGGGTACGAGCAGTACTTC
CASSVGDRGYEQYF
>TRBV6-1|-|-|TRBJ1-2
TGTGCCAGCAGTGAAGGCCCGGTGAGACTATATGGCTACACCTTC
CASSEGPVRLYGYTF
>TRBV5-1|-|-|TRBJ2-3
TGCGCCAGCTCATCCGAGGCTGGGGTACCTAGCACAGATACGCAGTATTTT
CASSSEAGVPSTDTQYF
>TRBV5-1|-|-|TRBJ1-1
TGCGCCAGCAGCGTAGGGACGTCCGTTGAAGCTTTCTTT
CASSVGTSVEAFF
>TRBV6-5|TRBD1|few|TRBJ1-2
TGTGCCAGCAGTTCCCAGGGGGGCGGCTATGGCTACACCTTC
CASSSQGGGYGYTF
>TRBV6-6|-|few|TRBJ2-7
TGTGCCAGCAGTTTGAATTACGAGCAGTACTTC
CASSLNYEQYF
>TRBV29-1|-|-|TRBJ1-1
TGCAGCGTTGGGCAGGGCTCTGAAGCTTTCTTT
CSVGQGSEAFF
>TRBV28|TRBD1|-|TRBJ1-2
TGTGCCAGCAGCGTAAGGGACAGCGCTTATGGCTACACCTTC
CASSVRDSAYGYTF
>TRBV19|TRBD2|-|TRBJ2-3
TGTGCCAGTAGCGGACTAGCGGGACGAGATACGCAGTATTTT
CASSGLAGRDTQYF
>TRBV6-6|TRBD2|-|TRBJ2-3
TGTGCCAGCAGTTACTCGGCGGGAGGTTCAGATACGCAGTATTTT
CASSYSAGGSDTQYF
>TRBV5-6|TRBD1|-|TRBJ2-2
TGTGCCAGCAGCTCCCGGGACAGGGGGATCGGGGAGCTGTTTTTT
CASSSRDRGIGELFF
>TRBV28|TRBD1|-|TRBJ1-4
TGTGCCAGCAGTACAGGGGGCGCGTTCGCAATGGAAAAACTGTTTTTT
CASSTGGAFAMEKLFF
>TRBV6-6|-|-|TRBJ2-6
TGTGCCAGCAGTCTGGTTTCTGGGGCCAACGTCCTGACTTTC
CASSLVSGANVLTF
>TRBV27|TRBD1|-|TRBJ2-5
TGTGCCAGCAGTCCGGGACAGGGTAAAACTTATCAAGAGACCCAGTACTTC
CASSPGQGKTYQETQYF
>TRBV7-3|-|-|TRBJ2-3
TGTGCCAGCAGCGGGGGCGGGAGAAGTGCAGATACGCAGTATTTT
CASSGGGRSADTQYF
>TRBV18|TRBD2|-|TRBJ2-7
TGTGCCAGCTCACCTGGGACTAGCGGCTACGAGCAGTACTTC
CASSPGTSGYEQYF
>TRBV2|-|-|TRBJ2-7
TGTGCCAGCACTTCGCAGGGGGGGTCCTACGAGCAGTACTTC
CASTSQGGSYEQYF
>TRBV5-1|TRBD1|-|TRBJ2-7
TGCGCCAGCAGCCTACCCCCAGGGGGCGCTTACGACGAGCAGTACTTC
CASSLPPGGAYDEQYF
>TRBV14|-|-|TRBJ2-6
TGTGCCAGCAGCCCTACATGGGGAGGGGGCATTGGGGCCAACGTCCTGACTTTC
CASSPTWGGGIGANVLTF
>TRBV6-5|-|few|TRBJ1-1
TGTGCCAGCATGGACAATCTCAACACTGAAGCTTTCTTT
CASMDNLNTEAFF
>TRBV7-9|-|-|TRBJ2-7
TGTGCCAGCAGCTTCGTGTCCTACGAGCAGTACTTC
CASSFVSYEQYF
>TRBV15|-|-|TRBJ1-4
TGTGCCACCAGCAGAGATGCAGGGCGAACTAATGAAAAACTGTTTTTT
CATSRDAGRTNEKLFF
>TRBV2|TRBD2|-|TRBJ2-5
TGTGCCAGCTGGAGCGGGAGCGAGACCCAGTACTTC
CASWSGSETQYF
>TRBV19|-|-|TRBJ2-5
TGTGCCAGTAGTATTTACTCAGGGAACCAAGAGACCCAGTACTTC
CASSIYSGNQETQYF
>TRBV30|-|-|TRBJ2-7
TGTGCCTGGGGCTCCTCCTACGAGCAGTACTTC
CAWGSSYEQYF
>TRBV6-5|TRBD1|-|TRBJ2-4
TGTGCCAGCCGCCCTACAGGGGGCTACATTCAGTACTTC
CASRPTGGYIQYF
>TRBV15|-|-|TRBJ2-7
TGTGCCACCAGCAGAGGGACGTCATACGAGCAGTACTTC
CATSRGTSYEQYF
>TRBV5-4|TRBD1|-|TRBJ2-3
TGTGCCAGCAGCTGGAATCCGGGACAGGGGACAGATACGCAGTATTTT
CASSWNPGQGTDTQYF
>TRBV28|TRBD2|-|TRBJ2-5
TGTGCCAGCAGTTTAGCGGGGGGAGAAGAGACCCAGTACTTC
CASSLAGGEETQYF
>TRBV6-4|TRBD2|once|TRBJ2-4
TGTGCCAGCAGGAGGAGCGGGAGGGAAAACATTCAGTACTTC
CASRRSGRENIQYF
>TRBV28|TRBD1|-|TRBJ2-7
TGTGCCAGCAGCCGGACAGGCAGTTGGGCCTACGAGCAGTACTTC
CASSRTGSWAYEQYF
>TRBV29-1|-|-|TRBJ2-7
TGCAGCGCCGTAAGGACGGAGAGCTCCTACGAGCAGTACTTC
CSAVRTESSYEQYF
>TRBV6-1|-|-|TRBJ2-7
TGTGCCAGCAGTGTTAGACAGTCTTACGAGCAGTACTTC
CASSVRQSYEQYF
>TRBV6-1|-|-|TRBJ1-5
TGTGCCAGCAGTGGCAGAGGGGGGGCTATGACGAATCAGCTCCAGCATTTT
CASSGRGGAMTNQLQHF
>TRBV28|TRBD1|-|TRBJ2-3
TGTGCCAGCAGTTTCGGACAGGGTACAGATACGCAGTATTTT
CASSFGQGTDTQYF
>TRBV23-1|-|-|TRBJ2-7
TGCGCCAGCAGTCAATTCCATTCGGGTCCCCCGTACTTC
CASSQFHSGPPYF
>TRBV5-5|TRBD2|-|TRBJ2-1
TGTGCCAGCAGCTTGGGTGTGACTAGCGGGAGAAATGAGCAGTTCTTC
CASSLGVTSGRNEQFF
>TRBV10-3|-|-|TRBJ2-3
TGTGCCATCAGTGGGGGCGCGGTCTTCACAGATACGCAGTATTTT
CAISGGAVFTDTQYF
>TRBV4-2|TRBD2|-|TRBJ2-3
TGTGCCAGCAGCAGAGGTAGCGGGATGGCAGATACGCAGTATTTT
CASSRGSGMADTQYF
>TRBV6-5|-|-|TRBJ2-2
TGTGCCAGCAGTAGGGGGTGGAACACCGGGGAGCTGTTTTTT
CASSRGWNTGELFF
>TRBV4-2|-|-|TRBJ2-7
TGTGCCAGCAGCCAAAGGGACGGGATCTACGAGCAGTACTTC
CASSQRDGIYEQYF